The 14 T cell receptor beta chains below come from one sample, sequenced in a study of blood T cell repertoires in COVID-19. The assay was immunoSEQ multiplex PCR, and TCRdb's table has in-frame clones only and misses some. The data contain about 130,000 clones, over 75% of them singletons. Sequences were obtained from peripheral blood. These receptors were taken from an elderly man with active or convalescent COVID-19.

This rearrangement joins TRBV18 to TRBJ2-1; 10 nucleotides align to TRBD1. CDR1 is KGHSH and CDR2 is LQKENI in the germline V gene. V dropped 5 bases and J dropped 10; count of bases not matched to a gene: 8. The CDR3 contains 14 residues. In DNA, the CDR3 is TGTGCCAGCTCAGGACAGGGGGGGGAGAAGGAGCAGTTCTTC. Its protein product is CASSGQGGEKEQFF. Filled out from reference TRBV18 and TRBJ2-1, the complete variable domain reads NAGVMQNPRHLVRRRGQEARLRCSPMKGHSHVYWYRQLPEEGLKFMVYLQKENIIDESGMPKERFSAEFPKEGPSILRIQQVVRGDSAAYFCASSGQGGEKEQFFGPGTRLTVL.

The rearrangement links TRBV30 to TRBJ1-1, with D uncertain. V lost 5 bases and J 0 bases, leaving 13 bases between the germline ends. CDR1 and CDR2 (germline): GTSNPN, SVGIG (reference sequence). CDR3 length: 14 amino acids. The CDR3 bases are TGTGCCTGGTGGCCCGGAGGCCTGAACACTGAAGCTTTCTTT. It specifies CAWWPGGLNTEAFF.

The chain is built from TRBV3-1 (or the pseudogene TRBV3-2) and TRBJ1-2; tentatively, D is TRBD1 (5 bases). Germline V gene lookup returns CDR1 LGHDT and CDR2 YNNKEL (reference sequence). V shed 1 base and J shed 3 bases, with 15 bases lying between them. The length of the CDR3 is 16 residues. The CDR3 region has the DNA TGTGCCAGCAGCCAAGCCCCCAGGGCTAGGGACTATGGCTACACCTTC. Its protein is CASSQAPRARDYGYTF.

The chain uses TRBV7-9 and TRBJ2-7; 11 nucleotides line up with TRBD1. This CDR3 contains 16 residues. V lost 3 bases and J lost 2; bases outside the gene matches: 6. Germline CDR1 reads SEHNR; CDR2 reads FQNEAQ (reference sequence). The CDR3 nucleotides are TGTGCCAGCAGCTTTTCTCCGGGACAGGGGGCCTACGAGCAGTACTTC. Residues: CASSFSPGQGAYEQYF.

The chain combines TRBV19 with TRBJ2-3; TRBD2 aligns across 8 bases. The CDR3 length is 14 residues. Germline assignment: CDR1 LNHDA and CDR2 SQIVND (reference sequence). V was clipped by 4 bases and J by 1 base; unmatched bases: 1. CDR3 sequence (DNA): TGTGCCAGTAGTACGCGGGGGGGCACAGATACGCAGTATTTT. This encodes CASSTRGGTDTQYF.

This sequence joins TRBV6-5 and TRBJ1-3; D unresolved. Germline CDR1 and CDR2: MNHEY and SVGAGI. Trimming stripped 6 bases from V and 0 bases from J, with 12 bases between. The CDR3 loop spans 15 amino acids. The CDR3 is CASSLRWSSGNTIYF. In DNA, the CDR3 is TGTGCCAGCAGCCTCCGGTGGAGCTCTGGAAACACCATATATTTT.

The chain joins TRBV28 to TRBJ1-1; D remains ambiguous. The CDR3 length is 14 residues. The V end lost 3 bases, the J end lost 0 bases, and 8 bases lay between the germline ends. Germline CDR1 MDHEN, CDR2 SYDVKM. In DNA, the CDR3 is TGTGCCAGCAGTTTGGTGGCGGTGAACACTGAAGCTTTCTTT. Translation gives CASSLVAVNTEAFF.

The genes are TRBV27 and TRBJ1-6, with unresolved D. With 2 bases removed from V and 7 bases from J, the gap between germline ends came to 15 bases. Germline CDR1 is MNHEY and CDR2 is SMNVEV (reference sequence). The CDR3 covers 16 residues. The DNA of the CDR3 is TGTGCCAGCAGTTTAACGCCGACCCCCGGGAATTCACCCCTCCACTTT. Its protein is CASSLTPTPGNSPLHF.

The chain carries TRBV14 and TRBJ1-2, with D maybe TRBD1 (6 bases). Germline loops: CDR1 SGHDN, CDR2 FVKESK. There are 13 residues in the CDR3. V lost 4 bases and J 5 bases, leaving 11 bases between the germline ends. The CDR3 DNA sequence: TGTGCCAGCAGCCCTCGGACAGAGTATGGCTACACCTTC. This gives the protein CASSPRTEYGYTF. Combining the CDR3 with reference TRBV14 and TRBJ1-2 gives the whole variable domain EAGVTQFPSHSVIEKGQTVTLRCDPISGHDNLYWYRRVMGKEIKFLLHFVKESKQDESGMPNNRFLAERTGGTYSTLKVQPAELEDSGVYFCASSPRTEYGYTFGSGTRLTVV.

This chain uses TRBV2 with TRBJ1-2; 8 bases line up with TRBD1. Germline assignment: CDR1 SNHLY and CDR2 FYNNEI. V was clipped by 8 bases and J by 7 bases; unmatched bases: 12. CDR3 length: 14 residues. The CDR3 DNA sequence: TGTGCCAGCGCCGGACAGGGTGCTGTGGGTGGCTACACCTTC. This gives the protein CASAGQGAVGGYTF. The full variable domain, rest sourced from reference TRBV2 and TRBJ1-2, is EPEVTQTPSHQVTQMGQEVILRCVPISNHLYFYWYRQILGQKVEFLVSFYNNEISEKSEIFDDQFSVERPDGSNFTLKIRSTKLEDSAMYFCASAGQGAVGGYTFGSGTRLTVV.

V is TRBV7-9 and J is TRBJ1-2; tentatively, D is TRBD1 (6 bases). The CDR3 contains 16 residues. The V gene's germline CDR1 is SEHNR and CDR2 FQNEAQ (reference sequence). Between the trimmed V and J ends, which lost 6 bases and 5 bases, there was a span of 22 bases. The CDR3 coding sequence is TGTGCCAGCAGTCCCGGTGGGGGGGGCGCGAATTATGGCTACACCTTC. Translated: CASSPGGGGANYGYTF.

V gene TRBV24-1 combines with J gene TRBJ1-5, with D perhaps matching TRBD1 (5 bases). The CDR3 contains 15 residues. Germline V gives CDR1 KGHDR, CDR2 SFDVKD. V lost 5 bases and J 0 bases, leaving 10 bases between the germline ends. The CDR3 reads CATSGPTDSNQPQHF. The CDR3 bases are TGTGCCACCAGTGGCCCGACAGATAGCAATCAGCCCCAGCATTTT.

This chain uses TRBV9 with TRBJ1-3; possible D gene TRBD1, 6 bases. CDR3 length: 15 amino acids. V lost 2 bases, J lost 1 base, and 10 bases lay in between. CDR1 and CDR2 (germline): SGDLS, YYNGEE. CDR3 in DNA: TGTGCCAGCAGCGTGCGGGGGGCGTCTGGAAACACCATATATTTT. It translates to CASSVRGASGNTIYF. The full variable domain, its missing parts supplied by reference TRBV9 and TRBJ1-3, is DSGVTQTPKHLITATGQRVTLRCSPRSGDLSVYWYQQSLDQGLQFLIQYYNGEERAKGNILERFSAQQFPDLHSELNLSSLELGDSALYFCASSVRGASGNTIYFGEGSWLTVV.

The J gene is TRBJ1-6, the V gene TRBV15, with TRBD1 as a possible D gene (6 bases). The CDR3 consists of 13 residues. V was pared by 5 bases and J by 12 bases, with 14 bases between. Looked up from germline, CDR1 is LNHNV and CDR2 is YYDKDF (reference sequence). The CDR3 nucleotides read TGTGCCACCAGCCAAGAGGGGGTTGGACCCCTCCACTTT. Translation: CATSQEGVGPLHF.